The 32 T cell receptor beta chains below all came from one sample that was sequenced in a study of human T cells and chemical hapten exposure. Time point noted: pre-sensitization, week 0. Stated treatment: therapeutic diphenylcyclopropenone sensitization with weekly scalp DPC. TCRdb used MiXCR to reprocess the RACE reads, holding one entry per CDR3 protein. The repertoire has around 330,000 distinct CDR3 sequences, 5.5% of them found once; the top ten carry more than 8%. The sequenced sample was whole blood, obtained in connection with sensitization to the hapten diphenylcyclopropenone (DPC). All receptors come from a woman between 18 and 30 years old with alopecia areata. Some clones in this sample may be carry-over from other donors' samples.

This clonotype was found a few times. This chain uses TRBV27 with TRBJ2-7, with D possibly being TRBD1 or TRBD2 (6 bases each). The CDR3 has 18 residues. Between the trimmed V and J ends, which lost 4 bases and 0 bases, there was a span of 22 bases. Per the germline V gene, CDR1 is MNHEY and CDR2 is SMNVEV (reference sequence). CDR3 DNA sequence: TGTGCCAGCAGTTCGTCGGGGGCGCGACTACATATCTCCTACGAGCAGTACTTC. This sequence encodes CASSSSGARLHISYEQYF.

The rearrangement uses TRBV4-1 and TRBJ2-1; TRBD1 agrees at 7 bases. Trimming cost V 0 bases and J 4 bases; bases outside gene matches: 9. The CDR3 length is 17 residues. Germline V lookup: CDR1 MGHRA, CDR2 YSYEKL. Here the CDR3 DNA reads TGCGCCAGCAGCCAAGATAGGATACAGGGGAATTACAATGAGCAGTTCTTC. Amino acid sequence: CASSQDRIQGNYNEQFF.

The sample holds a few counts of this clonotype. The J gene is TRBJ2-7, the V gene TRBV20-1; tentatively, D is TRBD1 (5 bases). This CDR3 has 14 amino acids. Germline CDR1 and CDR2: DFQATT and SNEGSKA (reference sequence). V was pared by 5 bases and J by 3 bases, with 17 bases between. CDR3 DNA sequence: TGCAGTGCTCCCCTTTGGCAGGGCGTCTACGAGCAGTACTTC. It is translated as CSAPLWQGVYEQYF.

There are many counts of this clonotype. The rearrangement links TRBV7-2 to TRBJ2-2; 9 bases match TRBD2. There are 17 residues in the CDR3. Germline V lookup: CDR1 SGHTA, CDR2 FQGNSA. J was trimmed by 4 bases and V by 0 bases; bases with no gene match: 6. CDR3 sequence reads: CASSLASGGYSTGELFF. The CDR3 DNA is TGTGCCAGCAGCTTAGCTAGCGGGGGATACTCCACCGGGGAGCTGTTTTTT. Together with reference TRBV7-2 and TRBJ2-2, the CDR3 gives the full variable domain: GAGVSQSPSNKVTEKGKDVELRCDPISGHTALYWYRQSLGQGLEFLIYFQGNSAPDKSGLPSDRFSAERTGGSVSTLTIQRTQQEDSAVYLCASSLASGGYSTGELFFGEGSRLTVL.

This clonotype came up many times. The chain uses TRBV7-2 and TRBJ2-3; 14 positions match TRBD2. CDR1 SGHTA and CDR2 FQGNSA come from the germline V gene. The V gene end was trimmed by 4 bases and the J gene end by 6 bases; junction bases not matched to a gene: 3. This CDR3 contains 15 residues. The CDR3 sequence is CASSWGTSGGDTQYF. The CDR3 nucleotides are TGTGCCAGCAGCTGGGGGACTAGCGGGGGTGATACGCAGTATTTT.

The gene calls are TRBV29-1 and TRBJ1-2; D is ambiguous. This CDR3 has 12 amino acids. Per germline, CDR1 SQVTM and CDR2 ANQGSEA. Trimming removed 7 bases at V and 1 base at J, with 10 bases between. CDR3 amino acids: CSAGEDNYGYTF. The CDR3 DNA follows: TGCAGCGCCGGGGAGGATAACTATGGCTACACCTTC.

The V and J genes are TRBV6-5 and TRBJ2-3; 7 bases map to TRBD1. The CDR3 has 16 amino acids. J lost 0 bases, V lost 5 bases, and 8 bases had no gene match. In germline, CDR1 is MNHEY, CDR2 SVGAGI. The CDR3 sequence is CASSRSGTVSTDTQYF. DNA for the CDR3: TGTGCCAGCAGTAGATCCGGGACAGTAAGCACAGATACGCAGTATTTT.

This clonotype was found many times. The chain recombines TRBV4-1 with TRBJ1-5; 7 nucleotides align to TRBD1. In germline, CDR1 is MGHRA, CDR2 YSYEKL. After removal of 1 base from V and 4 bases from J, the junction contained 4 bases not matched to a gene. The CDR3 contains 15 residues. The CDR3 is CASSQAGTENQPQHF. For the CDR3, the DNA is TGCGCCAGCAGCCAAGCCGGGACAGAGAATCAGCCCCAGCATTTT.

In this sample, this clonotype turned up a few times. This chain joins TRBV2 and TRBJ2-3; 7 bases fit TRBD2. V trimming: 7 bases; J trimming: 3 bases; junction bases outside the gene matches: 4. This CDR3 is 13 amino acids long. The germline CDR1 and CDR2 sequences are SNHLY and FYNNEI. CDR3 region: CASMEAGTDTQYF. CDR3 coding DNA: TGTGCCAGCATGGAAGCGGGAACAGATACGCAGTATTTT. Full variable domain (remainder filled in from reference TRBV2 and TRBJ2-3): EPEVTQTPSHQVTQMGQEVILRCVPISNHLYFYWYRQILGQKVEFLVSFYNNEISEKSEIFDDQFSVERPDGSNFTLKIRSTKLEDSAMYFCASMEAGTDTQYFGPGTRLTVL.

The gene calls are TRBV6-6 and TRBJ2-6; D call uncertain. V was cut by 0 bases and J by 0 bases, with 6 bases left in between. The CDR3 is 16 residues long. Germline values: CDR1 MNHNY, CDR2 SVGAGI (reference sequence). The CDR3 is CASSYSGRSGANVLTF. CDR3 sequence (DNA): TGTGCCAGCAGTTACTCGGGCCGCTCTGGGGCCAACGTCCTGACTTTC.

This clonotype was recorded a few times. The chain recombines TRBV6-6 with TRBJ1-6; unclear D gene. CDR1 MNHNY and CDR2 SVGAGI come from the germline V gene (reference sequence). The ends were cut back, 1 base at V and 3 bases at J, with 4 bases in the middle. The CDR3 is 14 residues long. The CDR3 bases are TGTGCCAGCAGTTACTACAGCTATAATTCACCCCTCCACTTT. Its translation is CASSYYSYNSPLHF.

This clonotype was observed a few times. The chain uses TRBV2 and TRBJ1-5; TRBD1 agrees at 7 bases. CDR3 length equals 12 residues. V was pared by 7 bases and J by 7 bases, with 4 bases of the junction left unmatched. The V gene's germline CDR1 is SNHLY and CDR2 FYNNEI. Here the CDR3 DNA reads TGTGCCAGCACTACAGGGGACCAGCCCCAGCATTTT. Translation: CASTTGDQPQHF.

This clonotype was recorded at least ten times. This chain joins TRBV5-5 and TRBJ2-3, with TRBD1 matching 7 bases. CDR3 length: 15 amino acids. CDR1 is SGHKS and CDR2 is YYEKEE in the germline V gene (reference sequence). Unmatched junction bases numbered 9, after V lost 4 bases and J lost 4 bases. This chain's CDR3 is CASSPGQSTADTQYF. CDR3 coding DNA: TGTGCCAGCAGCCCGGGACAGAGCACCGCAGATACGCAGTATTTT.

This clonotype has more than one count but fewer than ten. The CDR3 bases are TGCAGTGCTAGAGATCTAGTTCTGACAGGCGGCGGCTACACCTTC. This sequence encodes CSARDLVLTGGGYTF. The V gene is TRBV20-1, the J gene TRBJ1-2, with a weak D call TRBD1 (6 bases). Germline V lookup: CDR1 DFQATT, CDR2 SNEGSKA (reference sequence). The germline V and J ends were trimmed by 0 bases and 8 bases, with 19 bases remaining between them. The length of the CDR3 is 15 residues.

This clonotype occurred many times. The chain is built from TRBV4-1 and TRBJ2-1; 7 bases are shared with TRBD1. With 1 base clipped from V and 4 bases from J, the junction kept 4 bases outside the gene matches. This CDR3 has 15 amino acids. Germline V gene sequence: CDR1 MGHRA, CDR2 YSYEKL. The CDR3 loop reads CASSQAGTAYNEQFF. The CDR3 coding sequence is TGCGCCAGCAGCCAAGCAGGGACAGCTTACAATGAGCAGTTCTTC.

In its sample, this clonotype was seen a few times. DNA for the CDR3: TGTGCCAGCAGCTCCGGGACAGGCGATTTTTACGAGCAGTACTTC. It translates to CASSSGTGDFYEQYF. The V and J genes are TRBV7-2 and TRBJ2-7; 8 bases are a match to TRBD1. Germline V gene lookup returns CDR1 SGHTA and CDR2 FQGNSA. The V and J ends lost 4 bases and 4 bases, in that order; junction bases with no gene match: 9. This CDR3 region has 15 residues.

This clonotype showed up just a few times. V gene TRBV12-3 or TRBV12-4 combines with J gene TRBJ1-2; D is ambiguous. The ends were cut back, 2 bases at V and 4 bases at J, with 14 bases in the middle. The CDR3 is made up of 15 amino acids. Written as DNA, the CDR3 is TGTGCCAGCAGTTTAACGGGAGCCCAGCGCTATGGCTACACCTTC. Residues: CASSLTGAQRYGYTF.

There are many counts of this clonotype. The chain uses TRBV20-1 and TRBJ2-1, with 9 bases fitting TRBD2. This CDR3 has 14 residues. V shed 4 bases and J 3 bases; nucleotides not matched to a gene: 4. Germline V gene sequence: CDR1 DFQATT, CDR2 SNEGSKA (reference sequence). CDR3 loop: CSANERGDYNEQFF. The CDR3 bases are TGCAGTGCTAACGAGCGGGGGGACTACAATGAGCAGTTCTTC.

The CDR3 DNA follows: TGTGCCAGCAGCTTAGGGACAGGGGCTTCCGGCTACACCTTC. Amino acid sequence: CASSLGTGASGYTF. The V gene is TRBV7-9, the J gene TRBJ1-2, with 9 nucleotides matching TRBD1. Trimming at V came to 1 base and at J to 8 bases, leaving 5 bases not matched to a gene. This CDR3 region has 14 residues. Germline lookup yields CDR1 SEHNR and CDR2 FQNEAQ (reference sequence).

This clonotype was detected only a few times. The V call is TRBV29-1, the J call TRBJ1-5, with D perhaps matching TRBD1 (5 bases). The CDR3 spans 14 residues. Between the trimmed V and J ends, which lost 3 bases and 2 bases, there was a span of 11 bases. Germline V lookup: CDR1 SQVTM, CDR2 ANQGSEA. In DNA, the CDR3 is TGCAGCGTTGATCGTAGGGGTCGCAATCAGCCCCAGCATTTT. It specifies CSVDRRGRNQPQHF.

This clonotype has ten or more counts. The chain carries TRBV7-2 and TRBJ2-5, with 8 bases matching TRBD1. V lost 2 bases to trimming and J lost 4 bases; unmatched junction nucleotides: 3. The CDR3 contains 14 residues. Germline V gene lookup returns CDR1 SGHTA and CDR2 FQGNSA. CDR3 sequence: CASSLTGGRETQYF. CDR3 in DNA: TGTGCCAGCAGCTTAACAGGGGGTAGAGAGACCCAGTACTTC.

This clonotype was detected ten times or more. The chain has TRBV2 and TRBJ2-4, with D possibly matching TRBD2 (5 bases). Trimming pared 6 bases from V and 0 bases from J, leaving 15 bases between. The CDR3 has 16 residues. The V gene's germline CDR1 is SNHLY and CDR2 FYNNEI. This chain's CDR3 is CASRTGEPLAKNIQYF. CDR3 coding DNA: TGTGCCAGCAGGACCGGGGAACCGCTAGCCAAAAACATTCAGTACTTC.

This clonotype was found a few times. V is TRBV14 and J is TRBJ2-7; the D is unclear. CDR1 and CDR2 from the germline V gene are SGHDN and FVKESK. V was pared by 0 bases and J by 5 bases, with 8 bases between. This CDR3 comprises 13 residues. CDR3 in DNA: TGTGCCAGCAGCCAAGAACAATTTCACGAGCAGTACTTC. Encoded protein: CASSQEQFHEQYF.

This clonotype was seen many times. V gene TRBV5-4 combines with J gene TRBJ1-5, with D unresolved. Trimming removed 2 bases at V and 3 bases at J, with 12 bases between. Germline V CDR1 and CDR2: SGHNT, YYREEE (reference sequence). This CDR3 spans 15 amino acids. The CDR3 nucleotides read TGTGCCAGCAGCTTCGGAGGAGACCCCAATCAGCCCCAGCATTTT. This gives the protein CASSFGGDPNQPQHF.

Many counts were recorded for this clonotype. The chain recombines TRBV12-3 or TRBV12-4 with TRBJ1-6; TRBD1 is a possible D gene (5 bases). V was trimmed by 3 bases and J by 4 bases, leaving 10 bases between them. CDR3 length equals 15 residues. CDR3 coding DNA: TGTGCCAGCAGTTTTCGAGGGGCATATAATTCACCCCTCCACTTT. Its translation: CASSFRGAYNSPLHF.

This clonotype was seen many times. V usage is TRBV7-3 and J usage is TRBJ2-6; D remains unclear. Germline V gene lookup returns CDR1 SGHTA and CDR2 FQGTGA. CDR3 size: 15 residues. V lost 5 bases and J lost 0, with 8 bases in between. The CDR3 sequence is CASSPTGSGANVLTF. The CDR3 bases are TGTGCCAGCAGCCCCACGGGCTCTGGGGCCAACGTCCTGACTTTC.

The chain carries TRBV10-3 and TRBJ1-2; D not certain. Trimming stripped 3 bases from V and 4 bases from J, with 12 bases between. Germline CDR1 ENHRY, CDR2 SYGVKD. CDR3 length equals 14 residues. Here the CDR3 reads CAISESWRGYGYTF. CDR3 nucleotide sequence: TGTGCCATCAGTGAATCATGGCGGGGCTATGGCTACACCTTC.

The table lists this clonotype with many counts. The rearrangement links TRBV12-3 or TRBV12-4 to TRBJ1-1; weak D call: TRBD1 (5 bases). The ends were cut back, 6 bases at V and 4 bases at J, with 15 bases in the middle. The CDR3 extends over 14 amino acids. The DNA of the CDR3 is TGTGCCAGCAGGAAGACAGCCGTGAGCACTGAAGCTTTCTTT. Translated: CASRKTAVSTEAFF.

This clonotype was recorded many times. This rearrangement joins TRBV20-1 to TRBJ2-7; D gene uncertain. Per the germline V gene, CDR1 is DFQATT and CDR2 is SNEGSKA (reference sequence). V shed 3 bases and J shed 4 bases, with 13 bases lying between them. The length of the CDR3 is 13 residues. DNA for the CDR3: TGCAGTGCTAGTGCCCCACATCGATACGAGCAGTACTTC. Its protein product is CSASAPHRYEQYF.

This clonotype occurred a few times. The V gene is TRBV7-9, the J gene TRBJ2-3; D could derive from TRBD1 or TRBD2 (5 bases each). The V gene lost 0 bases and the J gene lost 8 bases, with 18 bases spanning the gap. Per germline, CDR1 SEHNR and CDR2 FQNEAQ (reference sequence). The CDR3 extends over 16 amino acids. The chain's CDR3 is CASSLAGLARGSTQYF. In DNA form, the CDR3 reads TGTGCCAGCAGCTTAGCGGGGCTAGCTAGAGGAAGTACGCAGTATTTT.

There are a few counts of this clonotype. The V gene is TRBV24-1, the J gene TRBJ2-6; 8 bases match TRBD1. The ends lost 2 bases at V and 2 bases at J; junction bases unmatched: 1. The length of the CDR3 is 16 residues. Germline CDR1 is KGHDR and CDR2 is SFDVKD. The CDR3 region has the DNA TGTGCCACCAGTGATTCCAGGGGGCCTGGGGCCAACGTCCTGACTTTC. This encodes CATSDSRGPGANVLTF.

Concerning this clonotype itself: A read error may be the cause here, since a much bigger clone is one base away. CDR3 in amino acids: CASSLRGTLLYSNQPQHF. The CDR3 region has the DNA TGTGCCAGCAGTCTCCGGGGCACTTTACTTTATAGCAATCAGCCCCAGCATTTT. The V call is TRBV6-2 or TRBV6-3, the J call TRBJ1-5; possibly TRBD1 for D (5 bases). The CDR3 consists of 18 residues. The V end was cut by 5 bases, the J end by 0 bases, with 20 bases between. Germline CDR1 MNHEY, CDR2 SVGEGT.